The following is a T cell receptor beta chain sequence with its context. The data are from a study of blood T cell repertoires in COVID-19. Overall study: T cells, B-cell-depleted T cells, or PBMCs supplied cDNA or gDNA.

Original methodology: Researchers report that nucleated cell counts were estimated from reference gene primer amplification. Generated by immunoSEQ multiplex PCR, the TCRdb table keeps only in-frame clones and is missing some. Clone size and the V and J calls come from that table; the DNA yielded D and trimming. Here the sample spans around 340,000 clones, around 90% being singletons. V was shortened by 3 bases and J by 3 bases, with 17 bases between the two germline ends. This CDR3 is built from 16 residues. Looked up from germline, CDR1 is GTSNPN and CDR2 is SVGIG (reference sequence). Enrolled during active infection, Seattle patients were then followed longitudinally.

Specimen: peripheral blood. V and J are TRBV30 and TRBJ1-4, with D tentatively TRBD1 (5 bases). This receptor was taken from a woman aged 55-75 years with COVID-19, enrolled during active disease. CDR3 in DNA: TGTGCCTGGAGGTGGACACAGGATGTTTCTAATGAAAAACTGTTTTTT. This translates into CAWRWTQDVSNEKLFF.